The clone carrying this T cell receptor beta chain was observed a handful of times. What it binds is not known. RNA transcripts served as the template for amplifying TCR beta CDR3 regions. The HTBI primer set was used in a first-round RT-PCR of the TCR CDR3. TCRdb itself ran the multiplex PCR reads through MiXCR, one entry per CDR3 protein. In the table there are 110,000 to 150,000 distinct CDR3 sequences, 22% of which are singletons. The entry originates in a study of T cells in Graves' hyperthyroidism and ophthalmopathy. General study findings and limits: Researchers report that a 13 V-J model separated ophthalmopathy from stable hyperthyroidism.

CDR1 is SEHNR and CDR2 is FQNEAQ in the germline V gene (reference sequence). The ends were cut back, 5 bases at V and 3 bases at J, with 24 bases in the middle. The CDR3 is made up of 18 amino acids. This sequence joins TRBV7-9 and TRBJ2-3, with D perhaps given as TRBD1 or TRBD2 (5 bases each). This clonotype was obtained from a woman aged 50 to 60 with Graves' hyperthyroidism that later progressed to Graves' ophthalmopathy. Sequencing was carried out using blood. The CDR3: CASSPRGRRAGRTDTQYF. The CDR3, as DNA: TGTGCCAGCAGCCCTAGGGGTCGGCGGGCAGGGCGGACAGATACGCAGTATTTT.